This TCR beta chain was found in a study of blood T cell repertoires in COVID-19. About the study: Collection of acute and convalescent COVID-19 samples took place in the United States, Italy and Spain.

Per the original methods: Reference gene primer amplification yielded estimated nucleated cell counts. The method was immunoSEQ multiplex PCR; TCRdb's version includes in-frame clones alone and lacks a portion of them. V and J calls and clone size are copied from that table; D and trimming were computed from the DNA. The top ten clones hold around 6.6% of a sample with about 52,000 clones, around 86% of them seen once. Germline V gives CDR1 LNHDA, CDR2 SQIVND (reference sequence). The J segment lost 2 bases and the V segment lost 5 bases, leaving 10 bases of the junction unmatched. The CDR3 loop spans 16 amino acids.

The material sequenced was peripheral blood. The receptor was isolated from a man between 65 and 80 years old with active COVID-19. The gene calls are TRBV19 and TRBJ2-7; 9 bases map to TRBD2. The DNA for the CDR3 is TGTGCCAGTAGTCCCCTAATGGAGCGGGAGGCCTACGAGCAGTACTTC. Its translation: CASSPLMEREAYEQYF.